A selection of T cell receptor beta chains follows, all from one sample in a study of OX40 agonist ivuxolimab in advanced cancers. Assay used: immunoSEQ multiplex PCR; TCRdb lists only in-frame clones, some missing. The sample carries 35,000 to 40,000 clones, approximately 79% recorded once. The sequenced sample was CD4+ or CD8+ T cells sorted from blood, obtained in a trial of the OX40 agonist ivuxolimab. The receptors here all came from an adult with an advanced solid tumor such as melanoma, head and neck, liver or kidney cancer. CDR3s include the opening cysteine and the closing phenylalanine or tryptophan. The order of the fields is D gene, clone size, V gene, J gene, CDR3 DNA, CDR3 protein. D genes are given only for firm matches. A row's size may be missing; if present it is once, few, many or a size class.

d_call: .; clone_size: .; v_call: TRBV6-6; j_call: TRBJ1-1; cdr3_nt: TGTGCCAGCAGTGACACGACGGGGGTATCTACTGAAGCTTTCTTT; cdr3_aa: CASSDTTGVSTEAFF
d_call: .; clone_size: .; v_call: TRBV5-5; j_call: TRBJ2-7; cdr3_nt: TGTGCCAGCAGCTTTGACTGGACAAGTGGCTACGAGCAGTACTTC; cdr3_aa: CASSFDWTSGYEQYF
d_call: TRBD1; clone_size: .; v_call: TRBV7-6; j_call: TRBJ2-3; cdr3_nt: TGTGCCAGCAGCCCTCAGACAGGGTCCGATACGCAGTATTTT; cdr3_aa: CASSPQTGSDTQYF
d_call: TRBD2; clone_size: .; v_call: TRBV6-4; j_call: TRBJ2-6; cdr3_nt: TGTGCCAGCAGTCCGGGGCAGCGGGGGCTCACTACTGGGGCCAACGTCCTGACTTTC; cdr3_aa: CASSPGQRGLTTGANVLTF
d_call: .; clone_size: .; v_call: TRBV6-6; j_call: TRBJ1-1; cdr3_nt: TGTGCCAGCACTACAGGATTCACTGAAGCTTTCTTT; cdr3_aa: CASTTGFTEAFF
d_call: TRBD1; clone_size: .; v_call: TRBV6-1; j_call: TRBJ1-1; cdr3_nt: TGTGCCAGCAGGGCTACAGGGGCCGCTGAAGCTTTCTTT; cdr3_aa: CASRATGAAEAFF
d_call: TRBD2; clone_size: .; v_call: TRBV7-8; j_call: TRBJ2-1; cdr3_nt: TGTGCCAGCAGCTTAGCTCGTCGGGCGGGGGGGCTCTACAATGAGCAGTTCTTC; cdr3_aa: CASSLARRAGGLYNEQFF
d_call: .; clone_size: .; v_call: TRBV11-2; j_call: TRBJ1-1; cdr3_nt: TGTGCCAGCAGCCCGAGGGGCAGCAACACTGAAGCTTTCTTT; cdr3_aa: CASSPRGSNTEAFF
d_call: .; clone_size: .; v_call: TRBV7-2; j_call: TRBJ2-7; cdr3_nt: TGTGCCAGCAGCCCAGACAGGTACACCTACGAGCAGTACTTC; cdr3_aa: CASSPDRYTYEQYF
d_call: .; clone_size: few; v_call: TRBV5-8; j_call: TRBJ1-6; cdr3_nt: TGTGCCAGCAGCTTGGAGCGGGCCCATAATTCACCCCTCCACTTT; cdr3_aa: CASSLERAHNSPLHF
d_call: .; clone_size: .; v_call: TRBV4-2; j_call: TRBJ2-4; cdr3_nt: TGTGCCAGCAGCCAGCAAGCAGGACAAGCCGTAGCCAAAAACATTCAGTACTTC; cdr3_aa: CASSQQAGQAVAKNIQYF
d_call: TRBD1; clone_size: .; v_call: TRBV2; j_call: TRBJ1-5; cdr3_nt: TGTGCCAGCAGCGGGGACAGACAAAATCAGCCCCAGCATTTT; cdr3_aa: CASSGDRQNQPQHF
d_call: .; clone_size: .; v_call: TRBV7-2; j_call: TRBJ1-1; cdr3_nt: TGTGCCAGCAGCTCGAGGACGACCACTGAAGCTTTCTTT; cdr3_aa: CASSSRTTTEAFF
d_call: TRBD1; clone_size: .; v_call: TRBV9; j_call: TRBJ1-3; cdr3_nt: TGTGCCAGCAGCGTAGGGTTAGGGGGCGCGAGCTCTGGAAACACCATATATTTT; cdr3_aa: CASSVGLGGASSGNTIYF
d_call: .; clone_size: .; v_call: TRBV4-3; j_call: TRBJ1-5; cdr3_nt: TGCGCCAGCAGCCGGGTCCAGGGAGAGCCCCAGCATTTT; cdr3_aa: CASSRVQGEPQHF
d_call: TRBD2; clone_size: .; v_call: TRBV4-3; j_call: TRBJ2-4; cdr3_nt: TGCGCCAGCAGCCAAGAGAAGTTCGGGGGGGCCGCCAAAAACATTCAGTACTTC; cdr3_aa: CASSQEKFGGAAKNIQYF
d_call: .; clone_size: .; v_call: TRBV23-1; j_call: TRBJ2-5; cdr3_nt: TGCGCCAGCACCGGGGAGAAGGTGTGGGAGACCCAGTACTTC; cdr3_aa: CASTGEKVWETQYF
d_call: TRBD2; clone_size: .; v_call: TRBV6-1; j_call: TRBJ2-7; cdr3_nt: TGTGCCAGCAGCCACCGGGGGACTAGCGGGCGCGAGCAGTACTTC; cdr3_aa: CASSHRGTSGREQYF
d_call: .; clone_size: few; v_call: TRBV7-2; j_call: TRBJ2-3; cdr3_nt: TGTGCCAGCAGCTTAGCGATCGGGGGTGGGGCAGATACGCAGTATTTT; cdr3_aa: CASSLAIGGGADTQYF
d_call: .; clone_size: .; v_call: TRBV6-5; j_call: TRBJ2-1; cdr3_nt: TGTGCCAGCAGTTACCGCCGATATGGTGAGCAGTTCTTC; cdr3_aa: CASSYRRYGEQFF
d_call: TRBD1; clone_size: .; v_call: TRBV2; j_call: TRBJ2-5; cdr3_nt: TGTGCCAGCAACTCGGACAGGGAAGAGACCCAGTACTTC; cdr3_aa: CASNSDREETQYF
d_call: .; clone_size: .; v_call: TRBV30; j_call: TRBJ2-1; cdr3_nt: TGTGCCTGGAGTGCCTTCCACAATGAGCAGTTCTTC; cdr3_aa: CAWSAFHNEQFF
d_call: TRBD2; clone_size: .; v_call: TRBV5-4; j_call: TRBJ2-5; cdr3_nt: TGTGCCAGCAGCTCCGGGACTAGCGGGGGGGCCGCGGAGACCCAGTACTTC; cdr3_aa: CASSSGTSGGAAETQYF
d_call: TRBD1; clone_size: .; v_call: TRBV7-9; j_call: TRBJ2-2; cdr3_nt: TGTGCCAGCAGCTTTTCGTCTACAGGGGTGGCCGGGGAGCTGTTTTTT; cdr3_aa: CASSFSSTGVAGELFF
d_call: .; clone_size: once; v_call: TRBV19; j_call: TRBJ2-3; cdr3_nt: TGTGCCAGTAGTGAATCAGGAACTAGCACAGATACGCAGTATTTT; cdr3_aa: CASSESGTSTDTQYF
d_call: TRBD2; clone_size: .; v_call: TRBV29-1; j_call: TRBJ2-3; cdr3_nt: TGCAGCGTTGAGGCGGGGGAAAGGCAGTATTTT; cdr3_aa: CSVEAGERQYF
d_call: TRBD1; clone_size: few; v_call: TRBV2; j_call: TRBJ1-1; cdr3_nt: TGTGCCAGCAGTGACCTCAAGACAGGGGGCGTCACTGAAGCTTTCTTT; cdr3_aa: CASSDLKTGGVTEAFF
d_call: .; clone_size: .; v_call: TRBV2; j_call: TRBJ2-3; cdr3_nt: TGTGCCAGCAGTGATCCAGCGGTTAGCACAGATACGCAGTATTTT; cdr3_aa: CASSDPAVSTDTQYF
d_call: TRBD2; clone_size: .; v_call: TRBV11-2; j_call: TRBJ2-2; cdr3_nt: TGTGCCAGCGCCCCGGGACTAACAGACACCGGGGAGCTGTTTTTT; cdr3_aa: CASAPGLTDTGELFF
d_call: .; clone_size: .; v_call: TRBV7-7; j_call: TRBJ2-5; cdr3_nt: TGTGCTAGCAGCCTTGGACTGGCGGAGACCCAGTACTTC; cdr3_aa: CASSLGLAETQYF
d_call: .; clone_size: .; v_call: TRBV5-8; j_call: TRBJ2-3; cdr3_nt: TGTGCCAGCAGCTTTCTCGGGAGAGGGCAGTATTTT; cdr3_aa: CASSFLGRGQYF
d_call: .; clone_size: .; v_call: TRBV2; j_call: TRBJ1-5; cdr3_nt: TGTGCCAGCAGCAGACAGGTTAATCAGCCCCAGCATTTT; cdr3_aa: CASSRQVNQPQHF
d_call: TRBD2; clone_size: .; v_call: TRBV7-2; j_call: TRBJ2-5; cdr3_nt: TGTGCCAGCCGGGAGGGCGGGGAGACCCAGTACTTC; cdr3_aa: CASREGGETQYF
d_call: .; clone_size: .; v_call: TRBV19; j_call: TRBJ1-2; cdr3_nt: TGTGCCAGTAAGACAGGCGGAGCTTCCTATGGCTACACCTTC; cdr3_aa: CASKTGGASYGYTF
d_call: .; clone_size: .; v_call: TRBV5-6; j_call: TRBJ2-1; cdr3_nt: TGTGCCAGCAGCTTGCGGGGACTTCGGTTGGATGAGCAGTTCTTC; cdr3_aa: CASSLRGLRLDEQFF
d_call: TRBD2; clone_size: .; v_call: TRBV7-9; j_call: TRBJ2-6; cdr3_nt: TGTGCCAGCAGCTTATCTCAGGGACTAGGGTCTGGGGCCAACGTCCTGACTTTC; cdr3_aa: CASSLSQGLGSGANVLTF
d_call: TRBD1; clone_size: .; v_call: TRBV5-4; j_call: TRBJ2-5; cdr3_nt: TGTGCCAGCAGCGAATACAGGGGGCAGGATTGGGAAGAGACCCAGTACTTC; cdr3_aa: CASSEYRGQDWEETQYF
d_call: .; clone_size: .; v_call: TRBV5-4; j_call: TRBJ1-5; cdr3_nt: TGTGCCAGCAGTATCGACGGGAGCAATCAGCCCCAGCATTTT; cdr3_aa: CASSIDGSNQPQHF
d_call: .; clone_size: .; v_call: TRBV11-3; j_call: TRBJ2-1; cdr3_nt: TGTGCCAGCAGCAAAAATGGCGGGCCGAGCGGTGAGCAGTTCTTC; cdr3_aa: CASSKNGGPSGEQFF
d_call: TRBD1; clone_size: .; v_call: TRBV5-1; j_call: TRBJ1-4; cdr3_nt: TGCGCCAGCAGCCCCTCCGGGACAGCTAATGAAAAACTGTTTTTT; cdr3_aa: CASSPSGTANEKLFF
d_call: TRBD1; clone_size: .; v_call: TRBV5-4; j_call: TRBJ1-1; cdr3_nt: TGTGCCAGCAGCTGGGACAGCCGGAACACTGAAGCTTTCTTT; cdr3_aa: CASSWDSRNTEAFF
d_call: .; clone_size: .; v_call: TRBV11-1; j_call: TRBJ2-4; cdr3_nt: TGTGCCAGCAGCTTAGATAGCGACGGGGGCAAAAACATTCAGTACTTC; cdr3_aa: CASSLDSDGGKNIQYF
d_call: .; clone_size: .; v_call: TRBV6-4; j_call: TRBJ2-3; cdr3_nt: TGTGCCAGCAGTCCGGGGCTGGGAGATACGCAGTATTTT; cdr3_aa: CASSPGLGDTQYF
d_call: TRBD1; clone_size: .; v_call: TRBV28; j_call: TRBJ1-1; cdr3_nt: TGTGCCAGCAGTCGGGACAGGGGGGGGATGAACACTGAAGCTTTCTTT; cdr3_aa: CASSRDRGGMNTEAFF
d_call: .; clone_size: .; v_call: TRBV19; j_call: TRBJ1-6; cdr3_nt: TGTGCCACCTCCACCGGGGGGTGGGATAATTCACCCCTCCACTTT; cdr3_aa: CATSTGGWDNSPLHF
d_call: TRBD2; clone_size: .; v_call: TRBV9; j_call: TRBJ2-1; cdr3_nt: TGTGCCAGCAGCGTAGGTGGGACTAGTTACGGGAGAGATCAGTTCTTC; cdr3_aa: CASSVGGTSYGRDQFF
d_call: .; clone_size: once; v_call: TRBV5-6; j_call: TRBJ1-1; cdr3_nt: TGTGCCAGCAGCCACCAAGGGGGGACTGAAGCTTTCTTT; cdr3_aa: CASSHQGGTEAFF
d_call: .; clone_size: .; v_call: TRBV6-6; j_call: TRBJ2-7; cdr3_nt: TGTGCCAGCAAGAGCCTCACTACGGGCACCTACGAGCAGTACTTC; cdr3_aa: CASKSLTTGTYEQYF
d_call: .; clone_size: .; v_call: TRBV5-5; j_call: TRBJ1-2; cdr3_nt: TGTGCCAGCAGCTTGGCTGGGTTCGGTGGCTACACCTTC; cdr3_aa: CASSLAGFGGYTF
d_call: .; clone_size: .; v_call: TRBV11-2; j_call: TRBJ2-5; cdr3_nt: TGTGCCAGCAGCTTTGGCACTAAAGAGACCCAGTACTTC; cdr3_aa: CASSFGTKETQYF
d_call: .; clone_size: once; v_call: TRBV5-1; j_call: TRBJ1-1; cdr3_nt: TGCGCCAGCAGCTTAAGAGCCGTCATGAACACTGAAGCTTTCTTT; cdr3_aa: CASSLRAVMNTEAFF
d_call: .; clone_size: .; v_call: TRBV5-8; j_call: TRBJ2-1; cdr3_nt: TGTGCCAGCAGCCAAGGGGCGCCCTACAATGAGCAGTTCTTC; cdr3_aa: CASSQGAPYNEQFF
d_call: TRBD1; clone_size: .; v_call: TRBV19; j_call: TRBJ2-1; cdr3_nt: TGTGCCAGTAGTACCCCGGGACAGGGGGCCATTGAGCAGTTCTTC; cdr3_aa: CASSTPGQGAIEQFF
d_call: .; clone_size: few; v_call: TRBV9; j_call: TRBJ1-6; cdr3_nt: TGTGCCAGCAGCGTAGCTGGTTCACCCCTCCACTTT; cdr3_aa: CASSVAGSPLHF
d_call: TRBD2; clone_size: .; v_call: TRBV7-3; j_call: TRBJ2-1; cdr3_nt: TGTGCCAGCAGCTTATTAGCGGGGCCCTACAATGAGCAGTTCTTC; cdr3_aa: CASSLLAGPYNEQFF
d_call: TRBD1; clone_size: .; v_call: TRBV11-3; j_call: TRBJ2-1; cdr3_nt: TGTGCCAGCAGCCACAGGGGAAGAAGCTCCTACAATGAGCAGTTCTTC; cdr3_aa: CASSHRGRSSYNEQFF
d_call: TRBD1; clone_size: .; v_call: TRBV18; j_call: TRBJ2-1; cdr3_nt: TGTGCCAGCTCACCGGCTCCGGGACAGGTGAACAATGAGCAGTTCTTC; cdr3_aa: CASSPAPGQVNNEQFF
d_call: .; clone_size: .; v_call: TRBV6-1; j_call: TRBJ1-1; cdr3_nt: TGTGCCAGCAGTTTTTATGTCACTGAAGCTTTCTTT; cdr3_aa: CASSFYVTEAFF
d_call: .; clone_size: .; v_call: TRBV6-5; j_call: TRBJ1-6; cdr3_nt: TGTGCCAGCAGTTACCGCAGGATCTCCTATAATTCACCCCTCCACTTT; cdr3_aa: CASSYRRISYNSPLHF
d_call: .; clone_size: .; v_call: TRBV6-4; j_call: TRBJ1-1; cdr3_nt: TGTGCCAGCAGTGACCGGGCGGGGCCGAACACTGAAGCTTTCTTT; cdr3_aa: CASSDRAGPNTEAFF